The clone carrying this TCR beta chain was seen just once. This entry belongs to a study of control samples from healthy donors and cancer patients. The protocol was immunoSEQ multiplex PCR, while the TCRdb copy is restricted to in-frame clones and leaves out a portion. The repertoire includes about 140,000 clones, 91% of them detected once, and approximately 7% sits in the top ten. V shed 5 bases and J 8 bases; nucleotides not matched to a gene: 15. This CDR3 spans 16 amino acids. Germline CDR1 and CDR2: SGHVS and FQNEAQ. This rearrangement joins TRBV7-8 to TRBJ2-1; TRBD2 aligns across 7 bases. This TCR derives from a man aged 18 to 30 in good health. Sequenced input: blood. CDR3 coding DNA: TGTGCCAGCAGCAACAAGCGACTAGCCGAAGTCTATGAGCAGTTCTTC. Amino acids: CASSNKRLAEVYEQFF.